This T cell receptor beta chain was obtained from a study of T cells in narcolepsy. Clones were sequenced by immunoSEQ multiplex PCR, and TCRdb holds only the in-frame ones, with some missing. The sample holds more than 30,000 clones, roughly four fifths seen once. The TCR originated in a human donor with narcolepsy. Sequenced input: CD45RA- memory CD4+ T cells from PBMCs.

CDR3 in DNA: TGTGCCAGCAGCTTAGCCGGGCAGCTGGGGCCCACTGAAGCTTTCTTT. Encoded protein: CASSLAGQLGPTEAFF. The gene calls are TRBV7-2 and TRBJ1-1; TRBD1 is a possible D gene (5 bases). The CDR3 length is 16 residues. The germline V gene encodes CDR1 SGHTA and CDR2 FQGNSA. Trimming took off 0 bases at V and 4 bases at J, with 15 bases between the two ends.